These 22 T cell receptor beta chains share one sample of origin, sequenced in a study of shared clonotypes between healthy human individuals. The data were produced by immunoSEQ multiplex PCR, yet TCRdb's version contains in-frame clones alone and is incomplete. The sample contains roughly 490,000 clones, 76% of which appear only once. The material sequenced was PBMCs. The receptors were gathered from a woman in her forties in good health. Some clones in this sample may be carry-over from other donors' samples.

The chain joins TRBV7-9 to TRBJ1-5; D gene uncertain. The germline CDR1 and CDR2 sequences are SEHNR and FQNEAQ (reference sequence). Deletions cut 5 bases from V and 6 bases from J, with 11 bases between. This CDR3 is 13 amino acids long. CDR3 DNA sequence: TGTGCCAGCAGCGCGGGCCAAGGTCAGCCCCAGCATTTT. Amino acid sequence: CASSAGQGQPQHF.

This chain joins TRBV5-1 and TRBJ1-2; TRBD1 aligns across 7 bases. Looked up from germline, CDR1 is SGHRS and CDR2 is YFSETQ. J lost 2 bases, V lost 4 bases, and 2 bases had no gene match. This CDR3 is built from 13 residues. The DNA for the CDR3 is TGCGCCAGCAGCGACAGGGCCAACTATGGCTACACCTTC. As protein: CASSDRANYGYTF.

The genes are TRBV30 and TRBJ2-3; 10 bases line up with TRBD2. CDR3 size: 17 residues. V lost 4 bases, J lost 3 bases, and 13 bases stayed unmatched. The V gene's germline CDR1 is GTSNPN and CDR2 SVGIG (reference sequence). CDR3 bases: TGTGCCTGGAACCCAGCCCGGACTAGCGGAGGAACAGATACGCAGTATTTT. Translation gives CAWNPARTSGGTDTQYF.

Comment on this clone: The junction and the germline gene differ at one end; a read error may be behind it. J is TRBJ2-7 and V is TRBV2; D is unresolved. Per the germline V gene, CDR1 is SNHLY and CDR2 is FYNNEI. This CDR3 contains 12 residues. The CDR3 sequence: CAGSGGFYEQYF. The CDR3 DNA sequence: TGTGCCGGCAGTGGCGGATTCTACGAGCAGTACTTC.

The chain's CDR3 is CASSRQGYGEQFF. CDR3 in DNA: TGCGCCAGCAGCCGACAGGGATACGGTGAGCAGTTCTTC. The V gene is TRBV4-1, the J gene TRBJ2-1; 7 bases are shared with TRBD1. With V trimmed by 4 bases and J by 9 bases, 6 bases remained unmatched. Germline CDR1 reads MGHRA; CDR2 reads YSYEKL. CDR3 length equals 13 residues.

The chain is built from TRBV6-5 and TRBJ2-5, with TRBD2 identical over 14 bases. The CDR3 runs 16 residues. Trimming removed 2 bases from V and 4 bases from J; junction bases left unmatched: 3. CDR1 is MNHEY, CDR2 SVGAGI, per germline. DNA for the CDR3: TGTGCCAGCAGTTACGGACTAGCGGGAGGTACAGAGACCCAGTACTTC. Translated: CASSYGLAGGTETQYF.

The chain employs TRBV5-1 and TRBJ2-1; 9 bases are a match to TRBD1. Germline CDR1 SGHRS, CDR2 YFSETQ. The CDR3 consists of 18 residues. V gave up 0 bases and J gave up 3 bases; unmatched junction bases: 10. The CDR3 loop is CASSLAPPGQGSYNEQFF. DNA for the CDR3: TGCGCCAGCAGCTTGGCCCCCCCCGGACAGGGGAGCTACAATGAGCAGTTCTTC.

The genes are TRBV7-3 and TRBJ2-2; possible D gene TRBD1, 5 bases. V shed 0 bases and J shed 3 bases, with 14 bases lying between them. In germline, CDR1 is SGHTA, CDR2 FQGTGA. The CDR3 covers 17 residues. The CDR3 reads CASSLTGQGWDTGELFF. DNA of the CDR3: TGTGCCAGCAGCTTAACGGGGCAGGGATGGGACACCGGGGAGCTGTTTTTT.

The chain recombines TRBV29-1 with TRBJ1-2; 7 nucleotides agree with TRBD1. V dropped 5 bases and J dropped 5; count of bases not matched to a gene: 8. Germline CDR1 is SQVTM and CDR2 is ANQGSEA. The CDR3 runs 13 residues. CDR3: CSVRGGEMYGYTF. CDR3 nucleotides: TGCAGCGTTAGAGGGGGCGAAATGTATGGCTACACCTTC.

The gene calls are TRBV2 and TRBJ2-5; TRBD1 aligns across 7 bases. Germline V gives CDR1 SNHLY, CDR2 FYNNEI. V was clipped by 11 bases and J by 1 base; unmatched bases: 13. The CDR3 is 15 residues long. CDR3 nucleotides: TGTGCCGCAAGTTCCCAGACAGGGAGCCAAGAGACCCAGTACTTC. Its translation: CAASSQTGSQETQYF.

This clone has just a few counts. V and J are TRBV19 and TRBJ2-5; D possibly matches TRBD1 or TRBD2 (6 bases each). The CDR3 loop spans 15 amino acids. V was shortened by 1 base and J by 6 bases, with 15 bases between the two germline ends. Germline-derived CDR1 and CDR2 are LNHDA and SQIVND (reference sequence). CDR3 sequence: CASSIGEGDLKTQYF. Written as DNA, the CDR3 is TGTGCCAGTAGTATAGGAGAGGGGGACTTGAAGACCCAGTACTTC.

Only a few counts were recorded for this clone. The chain employs TRBV7-9 and TRBJ2-7; the D gene is possibly TRBD2 (7 bases). In germline, CDR1 is SEHNR, CDR2 FQNEAQ (reference sequence). V was shortened by 8 bases and J by 2 bases, with 16 bases between the two germline ends. CDR3 length: 14 residues. The CDR3 sequence: CASGRDTPPYEQYF. The CDR3 region has the DNA TGTGCCAGCGGGAGGGACACACCGCCCTACGAGCAGTACTTC.

As for this clone: A far larger clone is only one base removed, so a read error is likely. Other DNA sequences in the same sample also yield this CDR3. The rearrangement uses TRBV30 and TRBJ1-2, with D hard to call. The CDR3 is made up of 11 amino acids. Looked up from germline, CDR1 is GTSNPN and CDR2 is SVGIG (reference sequence). Between the trimmed V and J ends, which lost 2 bases and 10 bases, there was a span of 11 bases. CDR3: CAWSSPADYTF. The CDR3 bases are TGTGCCTGGAGTTCTCCCGCAGACTACACCTTC. Supplemented by reference TRBV30 and TRBJ1-2, the full variable domain reads SQTIHQWPATLVQPVGSPLSLECTVEGTSNPNLYWYRQAAGRGLQLLFYSVGIGQISSEVPQNLSASRPQDRQFILSSKKLLLSDSGFYLCAWSSPADYTFGSGTRLTVV.

This clone appeared a few times. Its ends do not fully match the called genes, so a read error is possible. The chain has TRBV7-7 and TRBJ2-7; TRBD2 agrees at 7 bases. Germline CDR1 and CDR2: SSHAT and FNYEAQ (reference sequence). The CDR3 is 13 residues long. The CDR3, as DNA: TGTGCTAGCAGCTTATCCAGCGGGAACGAGCAGTACTTC. Translating gives CASSLSSGNEQYF.

V is TRBV18 and J is TRBJ2-1, with 13 positions matching TRBD2. Looked up from germline, CDR1 is KGHSH and CDR2 is LQKENI. The junction had 3 bases not matched to a gene; V was cut back by 2 bases and J by 5 bases. This CDR3 has 16 residues. This CDR3 is CASSPRTSGSDNEQFF. For the CDR3, the DNA is TGTGCCAGCTCACCAAGGACTAGCGGGAGTGACAATGAGCAGTTCTTC.

This chain links TRBV10-3 with TRBJ1-3, with D unclear. V lost 11 bases and J 1 base, leaving 12 bases between the germline ends. The CDR3 is 13 residues long. Germline assignment: CDR1 ENHRY and CDR2 SYGVKD. CDR3 sequence (DNA): TGTGCCGTGGGCCCAATTTCTGGAAACACCATATATTTT. Its translation: CAVGPISGNTIYF.

This clone was seen more than once but under ten times. The chain employs TRBV11-2 and TRBJ2-1, with 8 bases matching TRBD1. The CDR3 has 15 residues. CDR1 SGHAT and CDR2 FQNNGV come from the germline V gene. V trimming: 5 bases; J trimming: 3 bases; junction bases outside the gene matches: 6. The DNA for the CDR3 is TGTGCCAGCAGCCCCCAGGGGGCTGACTACAATGAGCAGTTCTTC. Protein product: CASSPQGADYNEQFF.

This clone has a count of ten or more. The same CDR3 is also encoded by other DNA sequences in this sample. The V gene is TRBV30, the J gene TRBJ2-3; TRBD2 aligns across 7 bases. The CDR3 has 14 residues. Germline V gene sequence: CDR1 GTSNPN, CDR2 SVGIG (reference sequence). Trimming removed 3 bases from V and 2 bases from J; junction bases left unmatched: 5. The CDR3 sequence: CAWRASGHTDTQYF. As DNA, the CDR3 is TGTGCCTGGAGGGCTAGCGGCCACACAGATACGCAGTATTTT.

This chain uses TRBV5-8 with TRBJ2-7, with D tentatively TRBD1 (6 bases). V was cut by 3 bases and J by 0 bases, with 10 bases left in between. The germline V gene has CDR1 SGHTS and CDR2 YDEGEE. The length of the CDR3 is 14 residues. The CDR3 is CASSYYRVSYEQYF. Written as DNA, the CDR3 is TGTGCCAGCAGCTACTACAGGGTCTCCTACGAGCAGTACTTC. Combining the CDR3 with reference TRBV5-8 and TRBJ2-7 gives the whole variable domain EAGVTQSPTHLIKTRGQQATLRCSPISGHTSVYWYQQALGLGLQFLLWYDEGEERNRGNFPPRFSGRQFPNYSSELNVNALELEDSALYLCASSYYRVSYEQYFGPGTRLTVT.

CDR3 residues: CASSFRAAGTAFLDEQYF. CDR3 bases: TGTGCCAGCAGCTTTCGCGCAGCGGGTACAGCTTTCCTCGACGAGCAGTACTTC. This chain links TRBV7-8 with TRBJ2-5; TRBD2 is a possible D gene (6 bases). The assigned J gene may be wrong: the sequence end matches TRBJ2-7 better. Germline V gene lookup returns CDR1 SGHVS and CDR2 FQNEAQ. The CDR3 totals 18 residues.

The chain recombines TRBV5-5 with TRBJ1-3; D ambiguous. The CDR3 totals 13 residues. Trimming stripped 5 bases from V and 0 bases from J, with 6 bases between. Germline values: CDR1 SGHKS, CDR2 YYEKEE (reference sequence). The CDR3: CASRFSSGNTIYF. The CDR3 DNA sequence: TGTGCCAGCAGATTCAGCTCTGGAAACACCATATATTTT.

This chain uses TRBV27 with TRBJ2-7; 7 bases are a match to TRBD2. Germline V gene data show CDR1 as MNHEY and CDR2 as SMNVEV (reference sequence). The CDR3 extends over 14 amino acids. Germline trimming cut 2 bases from V and 7 bases from J; bases unmatched to any gene: 8. In DNA form, the CDR3 reads TGTGCCAGCAGTTTAAGCGGGATGGCGTCGGAGCAGTACTTC. Encoded protein: CASSLSGMASEQYF.